This T cell receptor (beta chain) was identified in a study of graft-versus-host responses after intestinal transplantation. Study-level results: Recipient marrow contained GvH clones, some of which appeared first in ileum or blood. Association was observed between peak circulating GvH clone levels and early post-transplant HvG declines. Allografts of patients with graft-donor T cell macrochimerism showed high graft-versus-host to host-versus-graft clone ratios.

Profiling relied on immunoSEQ multiplex PCR, and the TCRdb table lists in-frame clones only, not all of them. The sample records tens of thousands of clones, 90% to 95% being singletons. Worth noting for this clone: What it binds is unknown.

This receptor was taken from a human patient who received an intestinal transplant, so some T cells may come from the graft donor. The sample consisted of PBMCs, taken 524 days after transplant.

CDR3 sequence: CATSREGNTEAFF. CDR3 DNA sequence: TGTGCCACCAGCAGAGAAGGAAACACTGAAGCTTTCTTT. The genes are TRBV15 and TRBJ1-1; D gene unclear. Germline V lookup: CDR1 LNHNV, CDR2 YYDKDF (reference sequence). CDR3 length equals 13 residues. The ends were cut back, 0 bases at V and 2 bases at J, with 4 bases in the middle. Full variable domain (outside the CDR3, taken from reference TRBV15 and TRBJ1-1): DAMVIQNPRYQVTQFGKPVTLSCSQTLNHNVMYWYQQKSSQAPKLLFHYYDKDFNNEADTPDNFQSRRPNTSFCFLDIRSPGLGDTAMYLCATSREGNTEAFFGQGTRLTVV.